A selection of T cell receptor beta chains follows, all from one sample in a study of siplizumab effects on memory and regulatory T cells. Using immunoSEQ multiplex PCR, the repertoire was profiled, and TCRdb retains in-frame clones only, with some absent. Counted here are 90,000 to 95,000 clones, approximately 93% occurring once; the ten biggest clones make up 6.5%. The sequenced material came from CD8+ T cells sorted from blood. These receptors originate from a human donor in good health. The CDR3 runs from the conserved cysteine through the conserved F or W. D genes are given only for firm matches. Expanded clones get a size class; other rows say once, few or many, or leave the size out.

j_call: TRBJ2-5
clone_size: .
d_call: .
v_call: TRBV6-5
cdr3_nt: TGTGCCAGCAGTAGGGACTCCCCGTGGGAGACCCAGTACTTC
cdr3_aa: CASSRDSPWETQYF

j_call: TRBJ1-3
clone_size: .
d_call: .
v_call: TRBV4-1
cdr3_nt: TGCGCCAGCAGCCAGGACAGCTACTCTGGAAACACCATATATTTT
cdr3_aa: CASSQDSYSGNTIYF

j_call: TRBJ2-7
clone_size: .
d_call: TRBD1
v_call: TRBV29-1
cdr3_nt: TGCAGCGTTGAAGATGGGGACAGGGGTCCATACGAGCAGTACTTC
cdr3_aa: CSVEDGDRGPYEQYF

j_call: TRBJ1-4
clone_size: once
d_call: TRBD1
v_call: TRBV2
cdr3_nt: TGTGCCAGCAGTGAAGCCAGACAGGGGCTGGGTGAAAAACTGTTTTTT
cdr3_aa: CASSEARQGLGEKLFF

j_call: TRBJ2-5
clone_size: .
d_call: .
v_call: TRBV7-7
cdr3_nt: TGTGCTAGCAGCTCGGAATTCCAAGAGACCCAGTACTTC
cdr3_aa: CASSSEFQETQYF

j_call: TRBJ2-1
clone_size: .
d_call: TRBD2
v_call: TRBV7-9
cdr3_nt: TGTGCCAGCAGCGAGACTAGCGCTGAGCAGTTCTTC
cdr3_aa: CASSETSAEQFF

j_call: TRBJ2-1
clone_size: .
d_call: TRBD2
v_call: TRBV9
cdr3_nt: TGTGCCAGCAGCCTAACGGGACTAGCGGACAATGAGCAGTTCTTC
cdr3_aa: CASSLTGLADNEQFF

j_call: TRBJ1-1
clone_size: .
d_call: .
v_call: TRBV4-2
cdr3_nt: TGTGCCAGCAGCCAAGAGGGCGGGAACACTGAAGCTTTCTTT
cdr3_aa: CASSQEGGNTEAFF

j_call: TRBJ1-2
clone_size: .
d_call: .
v_call: TRBV9
cdr3_nt: TGTGCCAGCAGGACGGACTATGGCTACACCTTC
cdr3_aa: CASRTDYGYTF

j_call: TRBJ2-7
clone_size: .
d_call: .
v_call: TRBV9
cdr3_nt: TGTGCCAGCAGCGAGAGCGGGACACCTTCCTCCGAGCAGTACTTC
cdr3_aa: CASSESGTPSSEQYF

j_call: TRBJ2-2
clone_size: .
d_call: .
v_call: TRBV9
cdr3_nt: TGTGCCAGCAGCCTGAACACCGGGGAGCTGTTTTTT
cdr3_aa: CASSLNTGELFF

j_call: TRBJ2-1
clone_size: few
d_call: TRBD1
v_call: TRBV6-5
cdr3_nt: TGTGCCAGCAGTTACGAAGGACAGGTCTACAATGAGCAGTTCTTC
cdr3_aa: CASSYEGQVYNEQFF

j_call: TRBJ2-5
clone_size: .
d_call: .
v_call: TRBV27
cdr3_nt: TGTGCCAGCAGACCCCTACTTCCCGGGACCGACAAAGAGACCCAGTACTTC
cdr3_aa: CASRPLLPGTDKETQYF

j_call: TRBJ1-5
clone_size: .
d_call: .
v_call: TRBV4-1
cdr3_nt: TGCGCCAGCAGCCAAGATGGGCTACTTAGCAATCAGCCCCAGCATTTT
cdr3_aa: CASSQDGLLSNQPQHF

j_call: TRBJ2-7
clone_size: .
d_call: .
v_call: TRBV4-2
cdr3_nt: TGTGCCAGCAGCCAAGACCAGCAGCCCTACGAGCAGTACTTC
cdr3_aa: CASSQDQQPYEQYF

j_call: TRBJ1-6
clone_size: .
d_call: .
v_call: TRBV5-5
cdr3_nt: TGTGCCAGCAGCTCGGGGTCAAATTCACCCCTCCACTTT
cdr3_aa: CASSSGSNSPLHF

j_call: TRBJ2-3
clone_size: .
d_call: .
v_call: TRBV7-9
cdr3_nt: TGTGCCAGCTACCGGGCGGGGCGGGAAACAGATACGCAGTATTTT
cdr3_aa: CASYRAGRETDTQYF

j_call: TRBJ2-3
clone_size: .
d_call: TRBD2
v_call: TRBV7-2
cdr3_nt: TGTGCCAGCAGCTCCTTAGCGGGATACACAGATACGCAGTATTTT
cdr3_aa: CASSSLAGYTDTQYF

j_call: TRBJ1-1
clone_size: .
d_call: TRBD1
v_call: TRBV30
cdr3_nt: TGTGCCTGGAGTACCCGGGACAGGGATACCCCGAACACTGAAGCTTTCTTT
cdr3_aa: CAWSTRDRDTPNTEAFF

j_call: TRBJ2-5
clone_size: .
d_call: .
v_call: TRBV11-2
cdr3_nt: TGTGCCAGCAGCTACAGGGATGGGGAGACCCAGTACTTC
cdr3_aa: CASSYRDGETQYF

j_call: TRBJ2-7
clone_size: .
d_call: TRBD2
v_call: TRBV6-5
cdr3_nt: TGTGCCAGCAGTTACTCGACTAGCGGGGGGGGTGAGCAGTACTTC
cdr3_aa: CASSYSTSGGGEQYF

j_call: TRBJ2-7
clone_size: .
d_call: .
v_call: TRBV7-9
cdr3_nt: TGTGCCAGCAGCTGGGCCGACAGCTCCTACGAGCAGTACTTC
cdr3_aa: CASSWADSSYEQYF

j_call: TRBJ1-1
clone_size: .
d_call: TRBD1
v_call: TRBV28
cdr3_nt: TGTGCCAGCAGTTTGGGGGACAGGGTCTTTCATAGTGAAGCTTTCTTT
cdr3_aa: CASSLGDRVFHSEAFF

j_call: TRBJ1-2
clone_size: once
d_call: .
v_call: TRBV6-6
cdr3_nt: TGTGCCAGCAGATTAGGGCCTGATGGCTACACCTTC
cdr3_aa: CASRLGPDGYTF

j_call: TRBJ2-7
clone_size: many
d_call: TRBD2
v_call: TRBV30
cdr3_nt: TGTGCCTGGAGTAGACTAGCGGGAGCGGGCGAGCAGTACTTC
cdr3_aa: CAWSRLAGAGEQYF

j_call: TRBJ1-4
clone_size: .
d_call: .
v_call: TRBV10-2
cdr3_nt: TGCGCCAGCAGTGAGGGTGGTTTGGATGAAAAACTGTTTTTT
cdr3_aa: CASSEGGLDEKLFF

j_call: TRBJ1-1
clone_size: few
d_call: .
v_call: TRBV10-3
cdr3_nt: TGTGCCATCAGTGAGTCGCGGGGGGTTGAAGCTTTCTTT
cdr3_aa: CAISESRGVEAFF

j_call: TRBJ2-1
clone_size: .
d_call: TRBD2
v_call: TRBV6-5
cdr3_nt: TGTGCCAGCAGTTATTTGGGGACTAGCGGGACTAATGAGCAGTTCTTC
cdr3_aa: CASSYLGTSGTNEQFF

j_call: TRBJ2-7
clone_size: .
d_call: TRBD1
v_call: TRBV5-1
cdr3_nt: TGCGCCAGCAGCTTGGGCCGGACAGGGGATACCTACGAGCAGTACTTC
cdr3_aa: CASSLGRTGDTYEQYF

j_call: TRBJ1-3
clone_size: .
d_call: .
v_call: TRBV28
cdr3_nt: TGTGCCAGCAGTCTTTCCTCTACAGGGAACCCCTCTGGAAACACCATATATTTT
cdr3_aa: CASSLSSTGNPSGNTIYF

j_call: TRBJ2-1
clone_size: .
d_call: .
v_call: TRBV7-9
cdr3_nt: TGTGCCAGCGACGAGGCGGGACCTAAGCTATACAATGAGCAGTTCTTC
cdr3_aa: CASDEAGPKLYNEQFF

j_call: TRBJ1-1
clone_size: .
d_call: .
v_call: TRBV2
cdr3_nt: TGTGCCAGCAGAGCGGGACACCCAAACACTGAAGCTTTCTTT
cdr3_aa: CASRAGHPNTEAFF

j_call: TRBJ2-7
clone_size: .
d_call: TRBD2
v_call: TRBV2
cdr3_nt: TGTGCCAGCGGAATAGCGGGGGGGACCGAGCAGTACTTC
cdr3_aa: CASGIAGGTEQYF

j_call: TRBJ1-2
clone_size: .
d_call: .
v_call: TRBV15
cdr3_nt: TGTGCCACCAGCAGAGATCTATACACTGCGTTTGGCTACACCTTC
cdr3_aa: CATSRDLYTAFGYTF

j_call: TRBJ2-7
clone_size: .
d_call: .
v_call: TRBV5-1
cdr3_nt: TGCGCCAGCAGCTTGGCCGCCGAGCAGTACTTC
cdr3_aa: CASSLAAEQYF

j_call: TRBJ2-1
clone_size: .
d_call: .
v_call: TRBV5-1
cdr3_nt: TGCGCCAGCAGCTTGGCCGGGCTCAATGAGCAGTTCTTC
cdr3_aa: CASSLAGLNEQFF

j_call: TRBJ2-7
clone_size: once
d_call: TRBD1
v_call: TRBV4-1
cdr3_nt: TGCGCCAGCAGCCAAGATCCAGAGACAGGGGGGCCCTACGAGCAGTACTTC
cdr3_aa: CASSQDPETGGPYEQYF

j_call: TRBJ2-1
clone_size: .
d_call: .
v_call: TRBV4-1
cdr3_nt: TGCGCCAGCAGCCAAGTCGGTGAGCCCAATGAGCAGTTCTTC
cdr3_aa: CASSQVGEPNEQFF

j_call: TRBJ1-5
clone_size: .
d_call: TRBD1
v_call: TRBV27
cdr3_nt: TGTGCCAGCAGTTTATTACCCCCTTCACAGGGGGCGATAAATCAGCCCCAGCATTTT
cdr3_aa: CASSLLPPSQGAINQPQHF

j_call: TRBJ2-1
clone_size: .
d_call: .
v_call: TRBV11-2
cdr3_nt: TGTGCCAGCAGCTTTCCCTCGACAGCAGAAATTGGTTATGAGCAGTTCTTC
cdr3_aa: CASSFPSTAEIGYEQFF